This T cell receptor beta chain was identified in a study of T cell repertoires in cytomegalovirus infection. One entry per CDR3 protein results from TCRdb running MiXCR on the reads. The table lists some 220,000 distinct CDR3 sequences, around two fifths of them singletons, with more than 50% in the top ten. The germline gives CDR1 SQVTM, CDR2 ANQGSEA. This CDR3 is 14 amino acids long. V was cut by 1 base and J by 0 bases, with 9 bases left in between. Note on this clonotype: The antigen remains unidentified.

The clonotype was recovered from a human donor in good health (CMV status not recorded). Some clones in this sample may be carry-over from other donors' samples. J is TRBJ1-1 and V is TRBV29-1, with D possibly matching TRBD1 (5 bases). The specimen comprised CD8+ T cells from cultured PBMCs, sampled from culture after CMV antigen stimulation. CDR3 amino acids: CSVEGRVMNTEAFF. The CDR3 nucleotides are TGCAGCGTTGAAGGCAGGGTAATGAACACTGAAGCTTTCTTT.